These 13 T cell receptor beta chains were all obtained from the same sample, sequenced in a study of T cells expressing NK-cell markers. TCRdb reprocessed the 5' RACE reads and reports one entry per CDR3 protein, with no DNA. The sample table includes about 550,000 distinct CDR3 sequences. Material: blood T cells: a sorted CD56 or NKG2C T cell subset, CD4+ or CD8+ T cells, or bulk PBMC T cells (not recorded which). The source of these receptors is a young man in good health.

The CDR3 protein is CAIRDSRNNNEQFF. This sequence joins TRBV10-3 and TRBJ2-1. The CDR3 covers 14 residues. Per germline, CDR1 ENHRY and CDR2 SYGVKD.

Here the CDR3 reads CASSLGAAGNEQFF. The chain combines TRBV5-6 with TRBJ2-1. The CDR3 is 14 amino acids. Germline-derived CDR1 and CDR2 are SGHDT and YYEEEE.

The V and J genes are TRBV12-3 or TRBV12-4 and TRBJ2-7; there is no DNA to check the TCRdb D call of TRBD1. This CDR3 region has 13 residues. CDR3 protein: CASTRQGRNEQYF.

The chain has TRBV6-5 and TRBJ2-5; the D call from TCRdb, TRBD1, cannot be confirmed without DNA. Germline values: CDR1 MNHEY, CDR2 SVGAGI. This CDR3 is built from 16 residues. The CDR3 loop is CASSYSISRAGETQYF.

This chain connects TRBV7-3 to TRBJ2-3. Germline CDR1 and CDR2: SGHTA and FQGTGA. The CDR3 is 13 residues long. CDR3 protein: CASSLTTPDTQYF.

The chain carries TRBV24-1 and TRBJ2-1; absent DNA, TCRdb's TRBD1 call cannot be checked. Looked up from germline, CDR1 is KGHDR and CDR2 is SFDVKD. The CDR3 is 12 amino acids. This CDR3 reads CATSDLIQGQFF.

J is TRBJ2-5 and V is TRBV5-1; TCRdb returns TRBD1, unconfirmable since there is no DNA. The CDR3 is made up of 14 amino acids. Germline CDR1 is SGHRS and CDR2 is YFSETQ. CDR3 in amino acids: CASSRSQGEETQYF. Looking up the rest from reference TRBV5-1 and TRBJ2-5 gives the full variable domain: KAGVTQTPRYLIKTRGQQVTLSCSPISGHRSVSWYQQTPGQGLQFLFEYFSETQRNKGNFPGRFSGRQFSNSRSEMNVSTLELGDSALYLCASSRSQGEETQYFGPGTRLLVL.

The chain joins TRBV28 to TRBJ1-3. In germline, CDR1 is MDHEN, CDR2 SYDVKM. The length of the CDR3 is 13 residues. The CDR3: CASNTQSGNTIYF.

The rearrangement joins TRBV12-3 or TRBV12-4 to TRBJ2-5; no DNA is available, so the TRBD1 call from TCRdb remains unchecked. CDR3 size: 17 residues. CDR3: CASGKTGTGGSQETQYF.

This chain uses TRBV20-1 with TRBJ1-2; TCRdb selects TRBD1, and the lack of DNA leaves this call unchecked. Germline lookup yields CDR1 DFQATT and CDR2 SNEGSKA (reference sequence). The CDR3 has 11 residues. This chain's CDR3 is CSAETGTVNTF.

The chain combines TRBV6-1 with TRBJ2-6. The CDR3 is made up of 13 amino acids. Looked up from germline, CDR1 is MNHNS and CDR2 is SASEGT. CDR3 residues: CASTRSGANVLTF.

The CDR3 here is CASSEEDPGLHEFF. The chain couples TRBV25-1 to TRBJ2-1; TCRdb selects TRBD2, and the lack of DNA leaves this call unchecked. From germline, CDR1 is MGHDK and CDR2 SYGVNS. There are 14 residues in the CDR3.

The rearrangement joins TRBV4-3 to TRBJ2-2; TCRdb picks TRBD2, but there is no DNA to check that call. The germline V gene encodes CDR1 LGHNA and CDR2 YSLEER. The CDR3 runs 15 residues. The CDR3: CASSQDQRDSGELFF.